Sequencing of this T cell receptor beta chain was carried out in a study of blood T cell repertoires in COVID-19 (dated by TCRdb to the early 2020s). Broadly, across the study: Samples from collaborators originated in the United States, Italy and Spain and spanned both the acute and convalescent phases of COVID-19. The samples were drawn from the first 160 participants of the ongoing ImmuneRACE study and from some 1,300 subjects provided by 6 global collaborators. The repertoires were made available in a free public database intended to serve as a resource for research on the immune response to SARS-CoV-2. Subjects who had been exposed to COVID-19, were actively infected with it, or had recovered from it provided the deeply sampled blood TCRbeta repertoires that made up the dataset. The material from the prospective study consisted of cDNA or gDNA derived from T cells, B-cell-depleted T cells, or PBMCs. HLA class I and class II types, where available, came from metadata supplied by the sample provider rather than from assay-based typing. The sample metadata nearly always contained a de-identified subject ID, COVID-19 status, age in years and sex.

TCRbeta CDR3 regions were amplified from genomic DNA by means of the immunoSEQ Assay, a bias-controlled multiplex PCR. Concerning the study's data processing: Within the assay, amplification of reference gene primers was used to estimate how many nucleated cells each sample contained. To quantify the absolute abundance of each unique TCRbeta CDR3 rearrangement, sequence reads were collapsed and filtered. Productive Simpson clonality was computed per sample as the square root of Simpson's diversity index over productive rearrangements. TCRdb retrieved this table from immuneACCESS and kept in-frame rearrangements only. Not all clones are present; in checked studies, unresolved V genes account for under half, and no reason is known for the remainder. V and J calls and clone size are as listed in that table; D and trimming were resolved from the DNA. In this sample the table shows hundreds of thousands of clones, about nine tenths of which occur a single time. Of the sample, roughly 2% is held by the ten largest clones.

For this clone: Which antigen it targets is not known. Within one base of it there is no much larger clone, and no base qualities were kept.

On the study overall, not on this receptor specifically: Clinical and demographic metadata were provided uncurated, with the amount varying by source and participant.

Whole blood was collected in K2EDTA tubes by collaborating institutions according to the institutions' own protocols. For TCRbeta analysis, collaborators shipped samples as frozen whole blood, isolated PBMCs, or DNA extracted from either of those sample types. Inclusive of the bounding cysteine and phenylalanine, the CDR3 is 14 residues long. The CDR3 DNA has 42 bases and is translated from base 1. From the germline V gene, CDR1 is SGHTA and CDR2 is FQGTGA. V sheds 1 base and J sheds 8 bases, leaving 14 bases between their ends. The material sequenced was peripheral blood. This receptor chain uses TRBV7-3 and TRBJ1-1, with the D gene call left open. This receptor was taken from a man between 18 and 35 years old with active or convalescent COVID-19. The CDR3 is CASSLSPEIPEAFF. The bases are TGTGCCAGCAGCTTAAGCCCTGAGATCCCCGAAGCTTTCTTT.